The next 22 T cell receptor beta chains were all read from a single sample in a study of blood T cell repertoires in COVID-19. Repertoires were generated with immunoSEQ multiplex PCR, while TCRdb's copy carries only in-frame clones and drops some. The data contain some 390,000 clones, around 84% of them singletons. The sample was peripheral blood. The receptors originated from a human donor in a cohort sampled during active COVID-19.

The J gene is TRBJ2-7, the V gene TRBV5-4; 7 bases match TRBD1. Germline V gives CDR1 SGHNT, CDR2 YYREEE (reference sequence). The CDR3 loop spans 16 amino acids. Trimming cost V 0 bases and J 5 bases; bases outside gene matches: 11. The CDR3 loop is CASSLAVHGTADEQYF. In nucleotides, the CDR3 is TGTGCCAGCAGCTTGGCGGTCCATGGGACAGCTGACGAGCAGTACTTC.

The rearrangement links TRBV7-2 to TRBJ1-3; the D gene is possibly TRBD1 (5 bases). Trimming cost V 2 bases and J 7 bases, with 12 bases left between them. This CDR3 is built from 14 residues. Looked up from germline, CDR1 is SGHTA and CDR2 is FQGNSA. DNA for the CDR3: TGTGCCAGCAGCTTATCTGGGGGGACTAACACCATATATTTT. Its protein product is CASSLSGGTNTIYF.

The chain links TRBV25-1 to TRBJ2-5; TRBD2 aligns across 9 bases. This CDR3 spans 15 amino acids. Germline trimming cut 2 bases from V and 2 bases from J; bases unmatched to any gene: 3. The V gene's germline CDR1 is MGHDK and CDR2 SYGVNS. CDR3: CASSEGSGRQETQYF. In nucleotides, the CDR3 is TGTGCCAGCAGTGAAGGTAGCGGGAGACAAGAGACCCAGTACTTC.

The chain employs TRBV4-1 and TRBJ2-3; D not resolved. This CDR3 comprises 14 residues. V lost 3 bases and J lost 0, with 7 bases in between. Germline V gene data show CDR1 as MGHRA and CDR2 as YSYEKL. The CDR3 is CASSHRSSTDTQYF. CDR3 DNA: TGCGCCAGCAGCCACCGGTCTAGCACAGATACGCAGTATTTT.

The CDR3 sequence: CASSLSQGEQFF. CDR3 nucleotides: TGTGCCAGCAGCTTATCTCAGGGCGAGCAGTTCTTC. The rearrangement joins TRBV7-3 to TRBJ2-1; maybe TRBD1 (5 bases). V lost 2 bases to trimming and J lost 10 bases, with 9 bases between them. This CDR3 is built from 12 residues. CDR1 and CDR2 from the germline V gene are SGHTA and FQGTGA.

This clone was seen a single time. The chain has TRBV6-5 and TRBJ2-7; 8 nucleotides line up with TRBD1. The CDR3 is 13 amino acids. The V segment lost 6 bases and the J segment 6 bases; nucleotides outside the gene matches: 7. Germline V gene lookup returns CDR1 MNHEY and CDR2 SVGAGI. The CDR3 region has the DNA TGTGCCAGCAGCCACGAACAGGGGGGCGAGCAGTACTTC. Translation: CASSHEQGGEQYF.

This chain links TRBV6-5 with TRBJ1-2; 11 nucleotides align to TRBD1. With V trimmed by 5 bases and J by 8 bases, 7 bases remained unmatched. This CDR3 has 14 amino acids. Germline V gene sequence: CDR1 MNHEY, CDR2 SVGAGI. The CDR3 spells CASSPGQGARGYTF. The CDR3 bases are TGTGCCAGCAGTCCCGGACAGGGGGCGCGGGGCTACACCTTC.

The V call is TRBV4-1, the J call TRBJ1-3; perhaps TRBD1 as D (5 bases). This CDR3 spans 17 amino acids. The germline CDR1 and CDR2 sequences are MGHRA and YSYEKL. Trimming stripped 2 bases from V and 0 bases from J, with 14 bases between. The CDR3 is CASSQKETGSSGNTIYF. CDR3 in DNA: TGCGCCAGCAGCCAAAAGGAAACAGGTTCCTCTGGAAACACCATATATTTT.

The J gene is TRBJ2-3, the V gene TRBV7-2, with TRBD2 identical over 8 bases. J gave up 5 bases and V 5 bases, and 9 bases lay outside the gene matches. CDR3 length: 15 residues. Germline V gives CDR1 SGHTA, CDR2 FQGNSA. The CDR3, as DNA: TGTGCCAGCAGCCTCCGGGGGGGATTGGTAGATACGCAGTATTTT. Amino acid sequence: CASSLRGGLVDTQYF.

The chain carries TRBV5-1 and TRBJ1-6; 7 bases agree with TRBD1. The CDR3 has 16 residues. Germline CDR1 SGHRS, CDR2 YFSETQ. The trim removed 3 bases at V and 2 bases at J, leaving 5 bases unmatched. The CDR3 DNA sequence: TGCGCCAGCAGCTCCTCAGGACAGGCCTATAATTCACCCCTCCACTTT. Amino acids: CASSSSGQAYNSPLHF.

The rearrangement joins TRBV12-3 or TRBV12-4 to TRBJ2-6, with D maybe TRBD1 (6 bases). The CDR3 consists of 13 residues. Trimming removed 5 bases from V and 8 bases from J, with 10 bases in between. CDR3 sequence: CASSTTGTNVLTF. CDR3 sequence (DNA): TGTGCCAGCAGTACTACAGGGACCAACGTCCTGACTTTC.

The chain links TRBV4-1 to TRBJ2-1, with no clear D. CDR3 length equals 16 residues. V was clipped by 1 base and J by 0 bases, with 10 bases between them. The V gene's germline CDR1 is MGHRA and CDR2 YSYEKL. In nucleotides, the CDR3 is TGCGCCAGCAGCCAAGGATTGCTTAGCTCCTACAATGAGCAGTTCTTC. Its protein is CASSQGLLSSYNEQFF.

The rearrangement uses TRBV3-1 (or the pseudogene TRBV3-2) and TRBJ2-3; possibly TRBD2 for D (6 bases). Trimming took off 3 bases at V and 4 bases at J, with 11 bases between the two ends. This CDR3 spans 14 amino acids. The germline V gene has CDR1 LGHDT and CDR2 YNNKEL (reference sequence). The CDR3 sequence is CASSQGLPSDTQYF. CDR3 sequence (DNA): TGTGCCAGCAGCCAGGGACTTCCTTCAGATACGCAGTATTTT.

This sequence joins TRBV6-5 and TRBJ2-5; D unresolved. V was pared by 2 bases and J by 1 base, with 8 bases between. CDR1 MNHEY and CDR2 SVGAGI come from the germline V gene. The CDR3 consists of 14 residues. The DNA of the CDR3 is TGTGCCAGCAGTTACGGTCGAGTCCAAGAGACCCAGTACTTC. Amino acids: CASSYGRVQETQYF.

This clone was detected only a few times. The rearrangement joins TRBV29-1 to TRBJ1-1, with a tentative D call TRBD1 (5 bases). Per germline, CDR1 SQVTM and CDR2 ANQGSEA. This CDR3 is 12 amino acids long. Trimming took off 2 bases at V and 3 bases at J, with 7 bases between the two ends. Written as DNA, the CDR3 is TGCAGCGTTGAACAGGGTTACACTGAAGCTTTCTTT. This gives the protein CSVEQGYTEAFF.

A single count supports this clone. The rearrangement uses TRBV6-5 and TRBJ1-2; TRBD1 agrees at 10 bases. J gave up 8 bases and V 6 bases, and 9 bases lay outside the gene matches. The CDR3 is made up of 14 amino acids. In germline, CDR1 is MNHEY, CDR2 SVGAGI. In nucleotides, the CDR3 is TGTGCCAGCAGAACTGGACAGGGGGTAGGGGGCTACACCTTC. As protein: CASRTGQGVGGYTF.

The chain is built from TRBV7-9 and TRBJ2-1, with a possible D match to TRBD2 (6 bases). V was trimmed by 4 bases and J by 9 bases, leaving 19 bases between them. Germline V gives CDR1 SEHNR, CDR2 FQNEAQ (reference sequence). CDR3 length equals 15 residues. CDR3 sequence reads: CASSSGLGVAVEQFF. CDR3 bases: TGTGCCAGCAGCTCAGGGTTGGGCGTAGCGGTTGAGCAGTTCTTC. The complete variable domain, with remaining parts taken from reference TRBV7-9 and TRBJ2-1, reads DTGVSQNPRHKITKRGQNVTFRCDPISEHNRLYWYRQTLGQGPEFLTYFQNEAQLEKSRLLSDRFSAERPKGSFSTLEIQRTEQGDSAMYLCASSSGLGVAVEQFFGPGTRLTVL.

Written as DNA, the CDR3 is TGTGCCTGGAGTTTCCTTTCCGGGCAGTTCTTC. Residues: CAWSFLSGQFF. The chain joins TRBV30 to TRBJ2-1, with D hard to call. CDR1 and CDR2 (germline): GTSNPN, SVGIG (reference sequence). Trimming cost V 2 bases and J 12 bases, with 11 bases left between them. The CDR3 contains 11 residues.

The chain is built from TRBV29-1 and TRBJ1-5; tentative D call: TRBD1 (6 bases). V was cut by 6 bases and J by 7 bases, with 13 bases left in between. Germline V gene lookup returns CDR1 SQVTM and CDR2 ANQGSEA. The CDR3 is 12 residues long. In DNA, the CDR3 is TGCAGCGTCGCAACACAGGGCCAGCCCCAGCATTTT. It codes for CSVATQGQPQHF. Full variable domain (missing parts from reference TRBV29-1 and TRBJ1-5): SAVISQKPSRDICQRGTSLTIQCQVDSQVTMMFWYRQQPGQSLTLIATANQGSEATYESGFVIDKFPISRPNLTFSTLTVSNMSPEDSSIYLCSVATQGQPQHFGDGTRLSIL.

The chain uses TRBV18 and TRBJ1-4; 8 bases line up with TRBD1. The germline gives CDR1 KGHSH, CDR2 LQKENI. The trim removed 3 bases at V and 7 bases at J, leaving 4 bases unmatched. This CDR3 contains 14 residues. CDR3 DNA: TGTGCCAGCTCACCCGGACAGGGAAGTGAAAAACTGTTTTTT. It codes for CASSPGQGSEKLFF.

This chain uses TRBV5-5 with TRBJ2-5; 8 bases fit TRBD2. This CDR3 has 15 residues. Germline loops: CDR1 SGHKS, CDR2 YYEKEE (reference sequence). Unmatched junction bases numbered 7, after V lost 1 base and J lost 5 bases. In DNA, the CDR3 is TGTGCCAGCAGCTTGTTAGCGGGAATGGTGGAGACCCAGTACTTC. It specifies CASSLLAGMVETQYF.

There are a few counts of this clone. The J gene is TRBJ2-1, the V gene TRBV5-8, with 8 bases aligning to TRBD2. This CDR3 has 16 amino acids. V dropped 0 bases and J dropped 3; count of bases not matched to a gene: 5. From germline, CDR1 is SGHTS and CDR2 YDEGEE. The CDR3 DNA reads TGTGCCAGCAGCTTGGTGACTAGCGAAAACTACAATGAGCAGTTCTTC. It is translated as CASSLVTSENYNEQFF. Variable domain in full (rest from reference TRBV5-8 and TRBJ2-1): EAGVTQSPTHLIKTRGQQATLRCSPISGHTSVYWYQQALGLGLQFLLWYDEGEERNRGNFPPRFSGRQFPNYSSELNVNALELEDSALYLCASSLVTSENYNEQFFGPGTRLTVL.